What follows is one T cell receptor beta chain and its context. Sequencing used immunoSEQ multiplex PCR; TCRdb keeps in-frame clones, though not all of them. Of roughly 180,000 clones listed, 85% to 95% were seen once; the top ten hold about 4%. The sample comes from a study of control samples from healthy donors and cancer patients. The V gene's germline CDR1 is SGHRS and CDR2 YFSETQ. The CDR3 length is 17 residues. The V end was cut by 1 base, the J end by 1 base, with 17 bases between. Sequences were obtained from blood. The origin of this receptor is a woman aged 55 to 70 in good health. This chain links TRBV5-1 with TRBJ1-2; D might be TRBD1 (5 bases). CDR3 coding DNA: TGCGCCAGCAGCTTGTTGTCAGGGAGGGAAGATAACTATGGCTACACCTTC. Translated, it gives CASSLLSGREDNYGYTF.